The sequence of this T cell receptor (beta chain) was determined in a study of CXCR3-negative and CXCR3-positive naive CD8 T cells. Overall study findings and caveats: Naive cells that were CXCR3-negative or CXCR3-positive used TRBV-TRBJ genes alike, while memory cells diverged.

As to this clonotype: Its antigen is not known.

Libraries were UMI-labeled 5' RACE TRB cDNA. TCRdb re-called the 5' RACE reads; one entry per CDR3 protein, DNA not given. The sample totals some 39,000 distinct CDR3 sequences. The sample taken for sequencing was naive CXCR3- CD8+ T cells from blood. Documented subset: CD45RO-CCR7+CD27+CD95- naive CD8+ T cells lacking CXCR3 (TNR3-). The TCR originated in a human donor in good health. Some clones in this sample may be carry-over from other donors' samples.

CDR3 loop: CASSLNLLGIDEQFF. The chain joins TRBV28 to TRBJ2-1; checking the TCRdb D call of TRBD2 is not possible without DNA. CDR3 size: 15 residues. The germline gives CDR1 MDHEN, CDR2 SYDVKM.